One sample yielded the 21 T cell receptor beta chains listed below, sequenced in a study of shared clonotypes between healthy human individuals. Assay: immunoSEQ multiplex PCR; the TCRdb copy retains only in-frame clones and omits some. The sample includes approximately 2,000,000 clones, approximately 90% of them seen just once. The sample consisted of naive CD4+ T cells from PBMCs. The subset: CD45RA+ positively selected. These receptors were obtained from a man younger than 30 in good health. Some clones in this sample may be carry-over from other donors' samples.

The rearrangement joins TRBV5-4 to TRBJ2-3; D is undetermined. Germline CDR1 is SGHNT and CDR2 is YYREEE (reference sequence). V was clipped by 4 bases and J by 1 base, with 10 bases between them. The CDR3 consists of 14 residues. The CDR3 loop reads CASSAQIGTDTQYF. CDR3 coding DNA: TGTGCCAGCAGCGCGCAGATAGGCACAGATACGCAGTATTTT.

This clone has just one count. J is TRBJ2-7 and V is TRBV19; a possible D gene is TRBD2 (6 bases). Trimming pared 8 bases from V and 5 bases from J, leaving 19 bases between. There are 14 residues in the CDR3. CDR1 is LNHDA and CDR2 is SQIVND in the germline V gene (reference sequence). The CDR3 DNA reads as TGTGCCAGTGGGCTCCCGGGGGACGGGGACGAGCAGTACTTC. It specifies CASGLPGDGDEQYF.

The sample holds one count of this clone. In DNA form, the CDR3 reads TGTGCCAGCAGCTGGGACAGACACACTGAAGCTTTCTTT. It codes for CASSWDRHTEAFF. The rearrangement links TRBV5-6 to TRBJ1-1; 7 bases agree with TRBD1. The CDR3 sequence is 13 residues long. Germline lookup yields CDR1 SGHDT and CDR2 YYEEEE. The junction had 2 bases not matched to a gene; V was cut back by 3 bases and J by 3 bases.

The V call is TRBV10-3, the J call TRBJ2-1; 7 positions match TRBD1. This CDR3 contains 12 residues. Germline V lookup: CDR1 ENHRY, CDR2 SYGVKD. V shed 6 bases and J 7 bases; nucleotides not matched to a gene: 3. In DNA, the CDR3 is TGTGCCATCAGCCCCAGGGGGAATGAGCAGTTCTTC. Encoded protein: CAISPRGNEQFF.

A note on this clone: The same CDR3 also results from other DNA sequences found in this sample. The chain carries TRBV9 and TRBJ2-5; D remains ambiguous. Trimming took off 0 bases at V and 5 bases at J, with 2 bases between the two ends. CDR3 length: 11 residues. In germline, CDR1 is SGDLS, CDR2 YYNGEE. For the CDR3, the DNA is TGTGCCAGCAGCGTAGAGGAGACCCAGTACTTC. Its translation is CASSVEETQYF.

This clone has only one observation. The rearrangement uses TRBV7-2 and TRBJ1-4, with D unresolved. The germline V gene encodes CDR1 SGHTA and CDR2 FQGNSA. Deletions cut 3 bases from V and 5 bases from J, with 16 bases between. The CDR3 loop spans 16 amino acids. The CDR3 nucleotides read TGTGCCAGCAGCTTGAAAAGGACGGGTGAGAATGAAAAACTGTTTTTT. Translating it yields CASSLKRTGENEKLFF.

The rearrangement joins TRBV5-1 to TRBJ1-1; the match to TRBD1 covers 7 bases. Trimming at V came to 1 base and at J to 3 bases, leaving 9 bases not matched to a gene. The germline CDR1 and CDR2 sequences are SGHRS and YFSETQ. The CDR3 is 16 residues long. CDR3 sequence (DNA): TGCGCCAGCAGCTTGCTTCCGACAGGGTTGGACACTGAAGCTTTCTTT. Its translation: CASSLLPTGLDTEAFF.

V is TRBV5-1 and J is TRBJ1-4; 12 nucleotides match TRBD1. V was clipped by 4 bases and J by 7 bases; unmatched bases: 5. Germline-derived CDR1 and CDR2 are SGHRS and YFSETQ. The CDR3 extends over 15 amino acids. CDR3 loop: CASSPRDRGLEKLFF. As DNA, the CDR3 is TGCGCCAGCAGCCCAAGGGACAGGGGGCTTGAAAAACTGTTTTTT.

The chain recombines TRBV28 with TRBJ1-1; TRBD1 might be the D (6 bases). This CDR3 is built from 15 residues. Trimming took off 5 bases at V and 2 bases at J, with 15 bases between the two ends. Germline V lookup: CDR1 MDHEN, CDR2 SYDVKM. The CDR3 loop reads CASSNTLGGNTEAFF. The CDR3 region has the DNA TGTGCCAGCAGTAACACTTTGGGGGGCAACACTGAAGCTTTCTTT.

The chain employs TRBV9 and TRBJ2-7; 8 bases line up with TRBD1. The CDR3 has 14 residues. The germline V gene encodes CDR1 SGDLS and CDR2 YYNGEE. Trimming removed 4 bases from V and 3 bases from J; junction bases left unmatched: 6. This CDR3 is CASSTRDRYYEQYF. DNA of the CDR3: TGTGCCAGCAGCACCCGGGACAGGTACTACGAGCAGTACTTC.

The genes are TRBV5-1 and TRBJ2-2; the match to TRBD2 covers 8 bases. Germline CDR1 is SGHRS and CDR2 is YFSETQ. V gave up 1 base and J gave up 5 bases; unmatched junction bases: 4. The CDR3 spans 15 residues. CDR3 sequence reads: CASSLYAGGTGELFF. The CDR3 DNA is TGCGCCAGCAGCTTGTATGCGGGAGGAACCGGGGAGCTGTTTTTT.

V usage is TRBV7-9 and J usage is TRBJ2-3; D is perhaps TRBD2 (6 bases). The CDR3 is 15 amino acids. The germline gives CDR1 SEHNR, CDR2 FQNEAQ (reference sequence). V was trimmed by 5 bases and J by 2 bases, leaving 14 bases between them. The CDR3 bases are TGTGCCAGCAGCGTCGGGACTGATTCCACAGATACGCAGTATTTT. This gives the protein CASSVGTDSTDTQYF.

J is TRBJ2-5 and V is TRBV5-4, with TRBD1 matching over 7 bases. CDR3 length: 15 residues. Germline assignment: CDR1 SGHNT and CDR2 YYREEE (reference sequence). After removal of 4 bases from V and 5 bases from J, the junction contained 11 bases not matched to a gene. CDR3 sequence: CASSTTTGARETQYF. The CDR3 region has the DNA TGTGCCAGCAGCACCACCACAGGGGCTCGGGAGACCCAGTACTTC.

V usage is TRBV25-1 and J usage is TRBJ2-5; the match to TRBD1 covers 11 bases. The CDR3 has 15 residues. The V gene end was trimmed by 7 bases and the J gene end by 5 bases; junction bases not matched to a gene: 9. Germline CDR1 reads MGHDK; CDR2 reads SYGVNS. CDR3 amino acids: CASTWTGGPGETQYF. The DNA for the CDR3 is TGTGCCAGCACTTGGACAGGGGGCCCTGGGGAGACCCAGTACTTC.

The V and J genes are TRBV4-1 and TRBJ2-1; TRBD2 agrees at 10 bases. There are 16 residues in the CDR3. The germline V gene has CDR1 MGHRA and CDR2 YSYEKL. J gave up 4 bases and V 2 bases, and 5 bases lay outside the gene matches. The CDR3 loop reads CASSQFGLAAYNEQFF. The CDR3 DNA sequence: TGCGCCAGCAGCCAATTCGGACTAGCGGCATACAATGAGCAGTTCTTC.

A single count supports this clone. J is TRBJ1-2 and V is TRBV28; no reliable D call. The CDR3 runs 15 residues. V gave up 5 bases and J gave up 4 bases, with 17 bases separating them. Germline assignment: CDR1 MDHEN and CDR2 SYDVKM. The CDR3 DNA reads TGTGCCAGCAGTGTAGGGCCCACGCAAGTCTATGGCTACACCTTC. Its translation is CASSVGPTQVYGYTF.

This rearrangement joins TRBV18 to TRBJ2-1; 7 bases are shared with TRBD2. J lost 2 bases, V lost 1 base, and 5 bases had no gene match. The CDR3 spans 16 residues. CDR1 and CDR2 from the germline V gene are KGHSH and LQKENI. In DNA form, the CDR3 reads TGTGCCAGCTCACCACTAGTAGGGAGGGCCTACAATGAGCAGTTCTTC. Protein: CASSPLVGRAYNEQFF. Combining the CDR3 with reference TRBV18 and TRBJ2-1 gives the whole variable domain NAGVMQNPRHLVRRRGQEARLRCSPMKGHSHVYWYRQLPEEGLKFMVYLQKENIIDESGMPKERFSAEFPKEGPSILRIQQVVRGDSAAYFCASSPLVGRAYNEQFFGPGTRLTVL.

The chain employs TRBV4-2 and TRBJ1-6; D gene unclear. Trimming removed 0 bases from V and 6 bases from J, with 9 bases in between. Looked up from germline, CDR1 is LGHNA and CDR2 is YNFKEQ. The CDR3 extends over 15 amino acids. For the CDR3, the DNA is TGTGCCAGCAGCCAAGAGCACCGAGCTAATTCACCCCTCCACTTT. Protein product: CASSQEHRANSPLHF.

V gene TRBV7-7 combines with J gene TRBJ2-7; 12 bases are shared with TRBD2. V lost 5 bases and J lost 6; bases outside the gene matches: 11. The CDR3 runs to 16 residues. Germline loops: CDR1 SSHAT, CDR2 FNYEAQ (reference sequence). The CDR3 nucleotides are TGTGCCAGCAGCCCCGGGACTAGCGGGCCCCCATCCGAGCAGTACTTC. The encoded protein is CASSPGTSGPPSEQYF.

The chain carries TRBV15 and TRBJ1-4; D call uncertain. Germline CDR1 reads LNHNV; CDR2 reads YYDKDF (reference sequence). The CDR3 has 16 amino acids. V was shortened by 0 bases and J by 0 bases, with 8 bases between the two germline ends. The CDR3 here is CATSRDSGATNEKLFF. The CDR3, as DNA: TGTGCCACCAGCAGAGATAGCGGGGCAACTAATGAAAAACTGTTTTTT.

The rearrangement links TRBV6-5 to TRBJ1-5; 7 bases are a match to TRBD1. J lost 3 bases, V lost 6 bases, and 8 bases had no gene match. From germline, CDR1 is MNHEY and CDR2 SVGAGI. This CDR3 comprises 15 residues. In DNA, the CDR3 is TGTGCCAGCAGACGGGGACAGCGTACCAATCAGCCCCAGCATTTT. Its protein is CASRRGQRTNQPQHF.